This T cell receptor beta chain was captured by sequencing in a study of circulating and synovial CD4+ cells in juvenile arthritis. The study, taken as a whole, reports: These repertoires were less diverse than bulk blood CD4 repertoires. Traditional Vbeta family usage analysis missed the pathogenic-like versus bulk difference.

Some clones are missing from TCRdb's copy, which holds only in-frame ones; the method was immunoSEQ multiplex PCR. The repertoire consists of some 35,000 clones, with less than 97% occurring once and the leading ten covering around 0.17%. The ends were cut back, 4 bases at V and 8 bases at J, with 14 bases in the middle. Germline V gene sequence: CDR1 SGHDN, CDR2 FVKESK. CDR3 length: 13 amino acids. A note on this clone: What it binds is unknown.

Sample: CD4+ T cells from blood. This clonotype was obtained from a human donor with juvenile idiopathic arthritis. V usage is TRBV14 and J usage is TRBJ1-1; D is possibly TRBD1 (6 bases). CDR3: CASSLTQDSEAFF. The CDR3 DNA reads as TGTGCCAGCAGCCTTACCCAGGACAGCGAAGCTTTCTTT. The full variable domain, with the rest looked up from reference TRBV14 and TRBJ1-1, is EAGVTQFPSHSVIEKGQTVTLRCDPISGHDNLYWYRRVMGKEIKFLLHFVKESKQDESGMPNNRFLAERTGGTYSTLKVQPAELEDSGVYFCASSLTQDSEAFFGQGTRLTVV.